A selection of T cell receptor beta chains follows, all from one sample in a study of shared clonotypes between healthy human individuals. Libraries were prepared by immunoSEQ multiplex PCR; TCRdb keeps only in-frame clonotypes and omits some of them. The data show about 1.5 million clones, with around 98% seen just once and roughly 0.45% held by the top ten. Specimen: naive CD4+ T cells sorted from blood. The receptors originated from a man aged 30-40 years in good health. CDR3s include the opening cysteine and the closing phenylalanine or tryptophan. Each record gives: V gene, CDR3 length, clone size, J gene, D gene, CDR3 DNA, CDR3 protein. A D gene is named only where the DNA matches it firmly. Clone size is given for some rows only: seen once, a few or many times, or a class if the clone is expanded.

v_call: TRBV7-3
cdr3_length: 15
clone_size: NA
j_call: TRBJ1-1
d_call: NA
cdr3_nt: TGTGCCAGCAGCCCCCTTGGGAGAGGTGACACTGAAGCTTTCTTT
cdr3_aa: CASSPLGRGDTEAFF

v_call: TRBV9
cdr3_length: 14
clone_size: NA
j_call: TRBJ2-3
d_call: NA
cdr3_nt: TGTGCCAGCAGCCTAAACAGTTTCACAGATACGCAGTATTTT
cdr3_aa: CASSLNSFTDTQYF

v_call: TRBV7-9
cdr3_length: 14
clone_size: NA
j_call: TRBJ2-5
d_call: TRBD1
cdr3_nt: TGTGCCAGCAGCTGGGACAGGGAGACGGAGACCCAGTACTTC
cdr3_aa: CASSWDRETETQYF

v_call: TRBV19
cdr3_length: 15
clone_size: once
j_call: TRBJ2-7
d_call: NA
cdr3_nt: TGTGCCAGTAGTATCGGTCCGGGAGACCTACGAGAGCAGTACTTC
cdr3_aa: CASSIGPGDLREQYF

v_call: TRBV7-6
cdr3_length: 15
clone_size: NA
j_call: TRBJ1-1
d_call: NA
cdr3_nt: TGTGCCAGCAGCTTAGTCGCGGGGGGGGCCACTGAAGCTTTCTTT
cdr3_aa: CASSLVAGGATEAFF

v_call: TRBV9
cdr3_length: 13
clone_size: once
j_call: TRBJ1-1
d_call: TRBD1
cdr3_nt: TGTGCCAGCAGCCCGACAGGGGACACTGAAGCTTTCTTT
cdr3_aa: CASSPTGDTEAFF

v_call: TRBV30
cdr3_length: 17
clone_size: NA
j_call: TRBJ2-4
d_call: NA
cdr3_nt: TGTGCCTTCCACGCGGCGTCTCTAGCGTTCGACCGAAAGATTCAGTACTTC
cdr3_aa: CAFHAASLAFDRKIQYF

v_call: TRBV2
cdr3_length: 14
clone_size: NA
j_call: TRBJ1-5
d_call: NA
cdr3_nt: TGTGCCAGCAGTGGGACAGTCCGTAATCAGCCCCAGCATTTT
cdr3_aa: CASSGTVRNQPQHF

v_call: TRBV5-1
cdr3_length: 16
clone_size: NA
j_call: TRBJ1-1
d_call: NA
cdr3_nt: TGCGCCAGCAGCGTACAGGATTTTTTCATGAACACTGAAGCTTTCTTT
cdr3_aa: CASSVQDFFMNTEAFF

v_call: TRBV27
cdr3_length: 14
clone_size: NA
j_call: TRBJ2-7
d_call: TRBD1
cdr3_nt: TGTGCCACCACTCGGACAGGGGATCGCTACGAGCAGTACTTC
cdr3_aa: CATTRTGDRYEQYF

v_call: TRBV28
cdr3_length: 15
clone_size: NA
j_call: TRBJ1-5
d_call: NA
cdr3_nt: TGTGCCAGCAGAACGGCAGCCACCAGCAATCAGCCCCAGCATTTT
cdr3_aa: CASRTAATSNQPQHF

v_call: TRBV6-1
cdr3_length: 14
clone_size: NA
j_call: TRBJ1-1
d_call: TRBD1
cdr3_nt: TGTGCCAGCAGGGGGGGACAGCTGAACACTGAAGCTTTCTTT
cdr3_aa: CASRGGQLNTEAFF